The text below deals with one T cell receptor beta chain. The antigen is not known. The entry originates in a study of early T cells in non-severe SARS-CoV-2 infection. Study results and limitations: Anti-spike CD8 specificities were favored by VDJdb matching, whose results missed private and CD4 specificities.

Individual cDNA molecules were tagged with unique molecular identifiers, the study reported. Using its own MiXCR run on the 5' RACE reads, TCRdb lists one record per CDR3 protein. This table has roughly 100,000 distinct CDR3 sequences, 12% to 15% appearing once. CDR3 length: 19 residues. Between the trimmed V and J ends, which lost 0 bases and 2 bases, there was a span of 21 bases. CDR1 and CDR2 from the germline V gene are KGHSH and LQKENI. Specimen: whole blood. The rearrangement uses TRBV18 and TRBJ2-3; perhaps D is TRBD1 or TRBD2 (5 bases each). The receptor was isolated from an adult who was a healthcare worker with PCR-confirmed SARS-CoV-2 infection or an uninfected control (not recorded which). Here the CDR3 DNA reads TGTGCCAGCTCACCACCGCTTTTGGGGGATCGTCCCCCCACAGATACGCAGTATTTT. Translated, it gives CASSPPLLGDRPPTDTQYF.